Presented here are 2 T cell receptor beta chains from one specimen sequenced in a study of shared clonotypes between healthy human individuals. The method was immunoSEQ multiplex PCR; TCRdb's version includes in-frame clones alone and lacks a portion of them. Of hundreds of thousands of clones in the sample, more than 75% were seen once. Sequenced: PBMCs. These receptors were obtained from a woman in her forties in good health. Some clones in this sample may be carry-over from other donors' samples.

V is TRBV2 and J is TRBJ2-1, with TRBD2 identical over 7 bases. The V and J ends lost 0 bases and 2 bases, in that order; junction bases with no gene match: 10. This CDR3 has 18 residues. Per germline, CDR1 SNHLY and CDR2 FYNNEI. DNA for the CDR3: TGTGCCAGCAGTGAAGCGGGGAGGGTAAAGTCTCCCTACAATGAGCAGTTCTTC. Its protein product is CASSEAGRVKSPYNEQFF.

The chain links TRBV5-1 to TRBJ2-3; TRBD2 agrees at 10 bases. J was trimmed by 5 bases and V by 3 bases; bases with no gene match: 6. Germline CDR1 reads SGHRS; CDR2 reads YFSETQ. CDR3 size: 15 residues. The CDR3 sequence is CASSWTSGREDTQYF. The CDR3 nucleotides are TGCGCCAGCAGCTGGACTAGCGGAAGGGAAGATACGCAGTATTTT.